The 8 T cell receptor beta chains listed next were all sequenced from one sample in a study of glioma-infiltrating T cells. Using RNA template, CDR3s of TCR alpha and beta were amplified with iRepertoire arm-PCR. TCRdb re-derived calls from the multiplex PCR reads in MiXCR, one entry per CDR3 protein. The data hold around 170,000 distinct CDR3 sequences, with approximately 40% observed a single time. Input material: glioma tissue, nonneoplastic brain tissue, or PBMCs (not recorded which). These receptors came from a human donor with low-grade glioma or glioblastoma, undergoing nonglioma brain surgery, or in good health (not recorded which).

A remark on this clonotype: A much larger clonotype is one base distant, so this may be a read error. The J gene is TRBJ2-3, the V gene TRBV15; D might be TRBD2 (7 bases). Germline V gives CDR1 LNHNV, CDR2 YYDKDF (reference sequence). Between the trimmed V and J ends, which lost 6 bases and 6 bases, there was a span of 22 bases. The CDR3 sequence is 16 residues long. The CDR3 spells CATRKGGNLLPDTQYF. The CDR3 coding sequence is TGTGCCACCAGAAAGGGGGGGAATCTCCTCCCGGATACGCAGTATTTT.

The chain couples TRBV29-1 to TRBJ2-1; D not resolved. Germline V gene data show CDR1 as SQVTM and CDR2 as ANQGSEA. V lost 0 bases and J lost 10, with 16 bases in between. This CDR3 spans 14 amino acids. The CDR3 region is CSVEDSWRPGEQFF. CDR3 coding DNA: TGCAGCGTTGAAGATTCTTGGAGACCCGGGGAGCAGTTCTTC.

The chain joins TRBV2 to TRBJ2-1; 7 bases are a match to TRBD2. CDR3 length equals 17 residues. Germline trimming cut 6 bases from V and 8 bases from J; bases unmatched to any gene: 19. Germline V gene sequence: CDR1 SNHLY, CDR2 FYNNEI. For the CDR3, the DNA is TGTGCCAGCAGCGACCCTACCCGGACTAGTACGTCCGATGAGCAGTTCTTC. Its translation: CASSDPTRTSTSDEQFF.

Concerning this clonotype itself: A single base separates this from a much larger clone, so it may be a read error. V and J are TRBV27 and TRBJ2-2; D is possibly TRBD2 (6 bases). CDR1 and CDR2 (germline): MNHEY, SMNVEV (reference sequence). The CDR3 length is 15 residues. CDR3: CDSSLAASHTGELFF. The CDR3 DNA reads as TGTGACAGCAGTTTAGCGGCTAGCCACACCGGGGAGCTGTTTTTT.

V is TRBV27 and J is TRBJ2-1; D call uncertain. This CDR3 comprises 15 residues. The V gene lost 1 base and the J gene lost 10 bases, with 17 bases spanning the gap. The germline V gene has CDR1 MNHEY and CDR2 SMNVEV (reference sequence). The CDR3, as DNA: TGTGCCAGCAGTTTATATAATAGCAGCTCTCAAGAGCAGTTCTTC. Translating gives CASSLYNSSSQEQFF.

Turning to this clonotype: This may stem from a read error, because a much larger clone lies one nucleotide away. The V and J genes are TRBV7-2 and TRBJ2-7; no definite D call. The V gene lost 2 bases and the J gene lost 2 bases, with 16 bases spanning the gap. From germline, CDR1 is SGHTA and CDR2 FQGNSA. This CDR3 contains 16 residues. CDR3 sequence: CASSLRTVWWAYEQYF. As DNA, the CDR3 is TGTGCCAGCAGCTTACGTACTGTCTGGTGGGCCTACGAGCAGTACTTC.

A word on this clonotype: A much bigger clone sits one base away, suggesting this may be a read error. The CDR3 coding sequence is TGTGCCAGCAGACCGTTTACAAAGGCGCGAGGGGAAAACATTCAGTACTTC. Encoded protein: CASRPFTKARGENIQYF. The chain combines TRBV6-1 with TRBJ2-4; D might be TRBD1 or TRBD2, each matching 5 bases. The CDR3 has 17 residues. V lost 6 bases, J lost 5 bases, and 23 bases lay in between. The germline gives CDR1 MNHNS, CDR2 SASEGT.

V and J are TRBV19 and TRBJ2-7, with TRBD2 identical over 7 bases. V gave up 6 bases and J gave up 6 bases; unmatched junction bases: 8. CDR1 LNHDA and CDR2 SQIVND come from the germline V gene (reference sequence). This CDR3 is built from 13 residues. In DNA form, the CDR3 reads TGTGCCAGTAGGCGCGGGACTATACGCGAGCAGTACTTC. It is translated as CASRRGTIREQYF.